This TCR beta chain was profiled in a study of blood T cell repertoires in COVID-19. Study-wide background: Acute and convalescent COVID-19 specimens originated in the United States, Italy and Spain.

Across 24 US areas, participants ranged in age from roughly 18 to 89 years. Participants' own reports of clinical history determined their cohort assignment. The germline CDR1 and CDR2 sequences are MNHNY and SVGAGI (reference sequence). V was trimmed by 7 bases and J by 4 bases, leaving 13 bases between them. The CDR3 totals 14 residues. The data were produced by immunoSEQ multiplex PCR, yet TCRdb's version contains in-frame clones alone and is incomplete. Of about 130,000 clones in the sample, under 90% are singletons; the top ten hold more than 2%. The rearrangement uses TRBV6-6 and TRBJ2-2, with D perhaps matching TRBD1 (5 bases). The source is a man aged 35 to 55 with acute COVID-19. Material for sequencing was PBMCs or T cells enriched from blood (not recorded which). CDR3 protein: CASMTAASTGELFF. Written as DNA, the CDR3 is TGTGCCAGCATGACAGCCGCGAGCACCGGGGAGCTGTTTTTT.